This T cell receptor (beta chain) was sequenced in a study of early T cells in non-severe SARS-CoV-2 infection. Study-wide context: The sequenced material was bulk RNA from unsorted whole blood, and its chains were unpaired.

Trimming left V 1 base short and J 4 bases short, with 6 bases between. This CDR3 is 13 amino acids long. The V gene's germline CDR1 is SGHVS and CDR2 FNYEAQ. This clonotype has a handful of counts. Attachment of unique molecular identifiers was made to individual cDNA molecules. TCRdb called the 5' RACE reads again in MiXCR, with one record for every CDR3 protein. The sample has approximately 30,000 distinct CDR3 sequences, roughly 5.1% seen once. Sequencing was carried out using whole blood. The J gene is TRBJ2-3, the V gene TRBV7-6; D gene uncertain. The source is an adult who was a healthcare worker with PCR-confirmed SARS-CoV-2 infection or an uninfected control (not recorded which). DNA of the CDR3: TGTGCCAGCAGCTTAGATGATGCAGATACGCAGTATTTT. It yields the protein CASSLDDADTQYF.